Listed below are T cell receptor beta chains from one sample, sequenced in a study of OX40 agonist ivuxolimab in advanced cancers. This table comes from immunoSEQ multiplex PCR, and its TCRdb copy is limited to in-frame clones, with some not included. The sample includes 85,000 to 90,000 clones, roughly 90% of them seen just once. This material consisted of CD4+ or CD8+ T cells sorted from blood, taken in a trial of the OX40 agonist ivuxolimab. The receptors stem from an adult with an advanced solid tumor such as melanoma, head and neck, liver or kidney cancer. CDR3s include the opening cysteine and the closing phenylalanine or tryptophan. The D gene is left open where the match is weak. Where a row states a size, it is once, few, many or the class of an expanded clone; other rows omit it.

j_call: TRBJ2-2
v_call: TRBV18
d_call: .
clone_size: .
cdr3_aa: CASSPPALNTGELFF
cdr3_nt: TGTGCCAGCTCACCACCGGCACTAAACACCGGGGAGCTGTTTTTT

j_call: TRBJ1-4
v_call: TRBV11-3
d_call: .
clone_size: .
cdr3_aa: CASSQAPDPWEKLFF
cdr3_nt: TGTGCCAGCAGCCAGGCCCCAGATCCTTGGGAAAAACTGTTTTTT

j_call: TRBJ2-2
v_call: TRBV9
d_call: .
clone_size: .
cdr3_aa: CASSVGGNTGELFF
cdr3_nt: TGTGCCAGCAGCGTAGGGGGGAACACCGGGGAGCTGTTTTTT

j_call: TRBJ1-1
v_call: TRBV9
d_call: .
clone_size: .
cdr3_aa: CASSVNSGGVAFF
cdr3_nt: TGTGCCAGCAGCGTAAATAGTGGGGGGGTGGCTTTCTTT

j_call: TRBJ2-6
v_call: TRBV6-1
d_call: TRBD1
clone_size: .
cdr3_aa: CASSEAGRGLIGGANVLTF
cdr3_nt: TGTGCCAGCAGTGAAGCAGGCAGGGGGCTAATAGGTGGGGCCAACGTCCTGACTTTC

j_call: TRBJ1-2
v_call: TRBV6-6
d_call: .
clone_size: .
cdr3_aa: CASSYILQENYGYTF
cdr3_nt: TGTGCCAGCAGTTATATCCTTCAGGAAAACTATGGCTACACCTTC

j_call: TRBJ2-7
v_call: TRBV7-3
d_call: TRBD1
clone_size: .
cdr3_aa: CASSPTGGGEQYF
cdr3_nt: TGTGCCAGCAGCCCGACAGGGGGCGGCGAGCAGTACTTC

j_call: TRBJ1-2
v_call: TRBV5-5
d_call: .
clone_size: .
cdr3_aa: CASSQMTGFWGYTF
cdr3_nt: TGTGCCAGCAGCCAGATGACGGGGTTTTGGGGCTACACCTTC

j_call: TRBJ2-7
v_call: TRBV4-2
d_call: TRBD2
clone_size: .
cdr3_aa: CASSQDRDTYSGRPTYEQYF
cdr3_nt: TGTGCCAGCAGCCAAGATCGAGACACCTATAGCGGGAGACCCACCTACGAGCAGTACTTC

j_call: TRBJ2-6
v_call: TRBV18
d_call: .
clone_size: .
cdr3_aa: CASSPLAPSSGANVLTF
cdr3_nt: TGTGCCAGCTCACCTCTAGCGCCGAGCTCTGGGGCCAACGTCCTGACTTTC

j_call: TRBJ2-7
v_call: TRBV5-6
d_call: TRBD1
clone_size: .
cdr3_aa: CASRRRDRGYEQYF
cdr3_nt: TGTGCCAGCCGTCGACGGGACAGGGGTTACGAGCAGTACTTC

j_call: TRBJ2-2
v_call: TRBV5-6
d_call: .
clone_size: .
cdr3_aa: CASSRSGAGELFF
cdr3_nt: TGTGCCAGCAGCCGTAGCGGTGCCGGGGAGCTGTTTTTT

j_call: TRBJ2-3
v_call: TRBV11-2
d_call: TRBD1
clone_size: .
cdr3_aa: CASSRQGGGTDTQYF
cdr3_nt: TGTGCCAGCAGCCGACAGGGGGGGGGCACAGATACGCAGTATTTT

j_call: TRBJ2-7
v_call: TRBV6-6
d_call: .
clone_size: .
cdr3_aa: CASSPGGSHYEQYF
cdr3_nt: TGTGCCAGCAGTCCAGGGGGGTCTCACTACGAGCAGTACTTC

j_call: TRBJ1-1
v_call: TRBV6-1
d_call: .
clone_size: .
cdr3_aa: CASSAAPGAEAFF
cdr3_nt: TGTGCCAGCAGTGCAGCCCCGGGCGCTGAAGCTTTCTTT

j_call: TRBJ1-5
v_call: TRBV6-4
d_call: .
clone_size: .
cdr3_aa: CASSQQLNQPQHF
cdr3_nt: TGTGCCAGCAGTCAACAGCTAAATCAGCCCCAGCATTTT

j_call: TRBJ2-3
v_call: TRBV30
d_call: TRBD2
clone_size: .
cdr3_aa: CASPPQRELGTDTQYF
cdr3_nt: TGTGCCTCCCCCCCCCAGCGGGAGTTGGGCACAGATACGCAGTATTTT

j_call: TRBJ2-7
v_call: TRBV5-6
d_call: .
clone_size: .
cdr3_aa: CASSLVSGSYEQYF
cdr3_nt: TGTGCCAGCAGCTTAGTCTCCGGGTCCTACGAGCAGTACTTC

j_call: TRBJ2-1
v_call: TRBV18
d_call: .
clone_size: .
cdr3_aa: CASSLYSYNEQFF
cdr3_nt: TGTGCCAGCTCACTCTACAGCTACAATGAGCAGTTCTTC

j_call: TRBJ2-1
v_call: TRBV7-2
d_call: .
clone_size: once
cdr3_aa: CASSLEGGNYNEQFF
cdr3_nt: TGTGCCAGCAGCTTAGAGGGCGGAAATTACAATGAGCAGTTCTTC

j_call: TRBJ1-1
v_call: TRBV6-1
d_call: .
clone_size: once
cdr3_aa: CASLRTAMDTEAFF
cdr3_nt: TGTGCCAGCTTGAGGACAGCAATGGACACTGAAGCTTTCTTT

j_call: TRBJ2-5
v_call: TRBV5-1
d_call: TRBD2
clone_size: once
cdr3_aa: CASTRGWGTSGEETQYF
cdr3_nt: TGCGCCTCAACCCGAGGGTGGGGGACTAGCGGTGAAGAGACCCAGTACTTC

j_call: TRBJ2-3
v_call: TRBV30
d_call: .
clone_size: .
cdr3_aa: CAWSASGTQVEYF
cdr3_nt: TGTGCCTGGAGTGCCTCCGGGACCCAAGTCGAGTATTTT

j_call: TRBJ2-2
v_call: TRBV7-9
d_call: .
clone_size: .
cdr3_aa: CASSLASPGELFF
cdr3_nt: TGTGCCAGCAGCTTAGCCAGTCCCGGGGAGCTGTTTTTT

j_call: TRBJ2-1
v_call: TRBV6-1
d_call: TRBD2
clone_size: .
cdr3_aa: CASSEEIAGALRLIEQFF
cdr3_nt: TGTGCCAGCAGTGAAGAAATAGCGGGTGCTCTTAGGCTCATTGAGCAGTTCTTC

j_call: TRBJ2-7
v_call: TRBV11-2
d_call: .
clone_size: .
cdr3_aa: CASSYPGRTPYEQYF
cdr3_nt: TGTGCCAGCAGCTACCCGGGACGGACGCCCTACGAGCAGTACTTC

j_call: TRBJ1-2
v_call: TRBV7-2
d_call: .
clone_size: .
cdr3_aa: CASSVRTSHGYTF
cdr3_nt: TGTGCCAGCAGCGTCCGGACCTCCCATGGCTACACCTTC

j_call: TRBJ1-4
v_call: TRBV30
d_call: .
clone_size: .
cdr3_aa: CAWSVLGRGQEKLFF
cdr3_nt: TGTGCCTGGAGTGTACTAGGCCGGGGACAAGAAAAACTGTTTTTT

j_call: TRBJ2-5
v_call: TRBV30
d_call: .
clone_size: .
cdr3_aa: CAWSVGGKAQYF
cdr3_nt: TGTGCCTGGAGTGTGGGTGGGAAGGCCCAGTACTTC

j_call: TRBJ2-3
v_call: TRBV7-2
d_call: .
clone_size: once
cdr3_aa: CASIVARDADTQYF
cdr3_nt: TGTGCCAGCATTGTCGCCAGGGACGCAGATACGCAGTATTTT

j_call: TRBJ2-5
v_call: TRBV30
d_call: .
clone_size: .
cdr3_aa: CAWTIRGRETQYF
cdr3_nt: TGTGCCTGGACCATACGGGGGCGGGAGACCCAGTACTTC

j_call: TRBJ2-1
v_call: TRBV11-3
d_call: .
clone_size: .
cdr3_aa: CASSLEPGTEQFF
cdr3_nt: TGTGCCAGCAGCTTAGAGCCCGGGACTGAGCAGTTCTTC

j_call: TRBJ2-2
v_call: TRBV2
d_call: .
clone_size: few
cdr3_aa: CASSEGTGELFF
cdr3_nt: TGTGCCAGCAGTGAAGGAACCGGGGAGCTGTTTTTT

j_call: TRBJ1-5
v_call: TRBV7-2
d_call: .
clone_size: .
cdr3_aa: CASSFQGVQPQHF
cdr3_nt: TGTGCCAGCAGCTTCCAAGGGGTGCAGCCCCAGCATTTT

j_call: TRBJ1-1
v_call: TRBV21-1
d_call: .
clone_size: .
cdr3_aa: CASSKPRDQRQTGTEAFF
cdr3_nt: TGTGCCAGCAGCAAACCCAGGGATCAAAGGCAGACGGGCACTGAAGCTTTCTTT

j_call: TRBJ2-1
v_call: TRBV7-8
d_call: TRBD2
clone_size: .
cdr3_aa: CASSWGLAEYNEQFF
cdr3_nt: TGTGCCAGCAGCTGGGGACTAGCGGAATACAATGAGCAGTTCTTC

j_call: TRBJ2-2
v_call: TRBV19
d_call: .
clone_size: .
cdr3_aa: CASSTSGHAGELFF
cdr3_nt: TGTGCCAGTAGTACTTCGGGGCATGCCGGGGAGCTGTTTTTT

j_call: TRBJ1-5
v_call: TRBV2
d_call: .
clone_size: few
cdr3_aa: CASSEIGGTSNQPQHF
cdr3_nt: TGTGCCAGCAGTGAAATCGGGGGGACCAGCAATCAGCCCCAGCATTTT

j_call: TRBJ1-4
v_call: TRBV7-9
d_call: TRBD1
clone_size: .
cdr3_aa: CASSIQMGTGREKLFF
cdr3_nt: TGTGCCAGCAGCATACAGATGGGGACAGGGAGGGAAAAACTGTTTTTT

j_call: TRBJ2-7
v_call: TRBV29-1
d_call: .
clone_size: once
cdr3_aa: CSVKVYSDPSYEQYF
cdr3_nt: TGCAGCGTTAAAGTCTACTCGGATCCCTCCTACGAGCAGTACTTC

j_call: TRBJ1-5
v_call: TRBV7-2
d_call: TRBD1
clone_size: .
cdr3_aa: CASSPQGGLSNQPQHF
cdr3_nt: TGTGCCAGCAGCCCCCAGGGGGGTTTGAGCAATCAGCCCCAGCATTTT

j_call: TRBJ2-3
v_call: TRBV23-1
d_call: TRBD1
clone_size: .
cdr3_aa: CASSTGTGGPDTQYF
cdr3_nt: TGCGCCAGCAGCACCGGGACAGGGGGCCCAGATACGCAGTATTTT

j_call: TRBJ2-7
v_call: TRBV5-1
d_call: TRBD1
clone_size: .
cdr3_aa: CASAQGAASYEQYF
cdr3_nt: TGCGCCAGCGCCCAGGGGGCAGCCTCCTACGAGCAGTACTTC

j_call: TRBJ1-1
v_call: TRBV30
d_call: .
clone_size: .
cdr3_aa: CAWSIDRLNTEAFF
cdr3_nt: TGTGCCTGGAGTATCGACAGGTTGAACACTGAAGCTTTCTTT

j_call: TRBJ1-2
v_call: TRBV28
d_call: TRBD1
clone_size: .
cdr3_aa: CASSLGTGGGGYTF
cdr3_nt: TGTGCCAGCAGTTTAGGGACAGGGGGAGGCGGCTACACCTTC

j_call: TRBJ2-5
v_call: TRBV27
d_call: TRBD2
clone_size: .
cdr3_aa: CASSLTPGRAEETQYF
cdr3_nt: TGTGCCAGCAGTTTAACCCCCGGGAGGGCCGAAGAGACCCAGTACTTC

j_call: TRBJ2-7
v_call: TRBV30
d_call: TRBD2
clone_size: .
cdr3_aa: CAWSVGGRAYEQYF
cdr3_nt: TGTGCCTGGAGTGTAGGCGGGAGGGCCTACGAGCAGTACTTC

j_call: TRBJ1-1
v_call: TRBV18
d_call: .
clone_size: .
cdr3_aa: CASSSGAQNTEAFF
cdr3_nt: TGTGCCAGCTCATCCGGGGCCCAGAACACTGAAGCTTTCTTT

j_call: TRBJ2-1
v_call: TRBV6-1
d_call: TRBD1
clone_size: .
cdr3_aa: CASKKGTGGVNEQFF
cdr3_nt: TGTGCCAGCAAAAAGGGGACAGGGGGCGTCAATGAGCAGTTCTTC

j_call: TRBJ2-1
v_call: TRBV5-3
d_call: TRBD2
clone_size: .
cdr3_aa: CARNSGNAWGEQFF
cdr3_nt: TGTGCCAGAAATAGCGGGAACGCTTGGGGTGAGCAGTTCTTC

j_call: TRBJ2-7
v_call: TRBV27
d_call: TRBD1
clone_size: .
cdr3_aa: CASRPSSGTAHRQYF
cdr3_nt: TGTGCCAGCAGACCTAGCTCCGGGACAGCGCACCGGCAGTACTTC

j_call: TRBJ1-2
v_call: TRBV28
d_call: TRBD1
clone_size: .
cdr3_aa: CASSLFPGTGNYGYTF
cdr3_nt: TGTGCCAGCAGTTTATTCCCCGGGACAGGGAACTATGGCTACACCTTC

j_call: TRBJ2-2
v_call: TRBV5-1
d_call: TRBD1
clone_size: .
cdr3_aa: CASSLSGTANTGELFF
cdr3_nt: TGCGCCAGCAGCTTGTCCGGGACAGCGAACACCGGGGAGCTGTTTTTT

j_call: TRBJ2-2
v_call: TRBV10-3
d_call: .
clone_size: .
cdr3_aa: CAISPRGINTGELFF
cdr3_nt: TGTGCCATCAGCCCCAGAGGGATTAACACCGGGGAGCTGTTTTTT

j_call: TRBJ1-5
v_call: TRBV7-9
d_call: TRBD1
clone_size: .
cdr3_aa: CASSPGGDQPQHF
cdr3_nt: TGTGCCAGCAGCCCAGGGGGGGATCAGCCCCAGCATTTT

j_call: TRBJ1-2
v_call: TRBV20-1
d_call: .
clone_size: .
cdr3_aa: CRSLGYTF
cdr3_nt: TGTCGGTCACTTGGCTACACCTTC

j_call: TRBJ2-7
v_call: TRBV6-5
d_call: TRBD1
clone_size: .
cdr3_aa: CASSTRQGPYEQYF
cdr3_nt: TGTGCCAGCAGTACTAGACAGGGCCCCTACGAGCAGTACTTC